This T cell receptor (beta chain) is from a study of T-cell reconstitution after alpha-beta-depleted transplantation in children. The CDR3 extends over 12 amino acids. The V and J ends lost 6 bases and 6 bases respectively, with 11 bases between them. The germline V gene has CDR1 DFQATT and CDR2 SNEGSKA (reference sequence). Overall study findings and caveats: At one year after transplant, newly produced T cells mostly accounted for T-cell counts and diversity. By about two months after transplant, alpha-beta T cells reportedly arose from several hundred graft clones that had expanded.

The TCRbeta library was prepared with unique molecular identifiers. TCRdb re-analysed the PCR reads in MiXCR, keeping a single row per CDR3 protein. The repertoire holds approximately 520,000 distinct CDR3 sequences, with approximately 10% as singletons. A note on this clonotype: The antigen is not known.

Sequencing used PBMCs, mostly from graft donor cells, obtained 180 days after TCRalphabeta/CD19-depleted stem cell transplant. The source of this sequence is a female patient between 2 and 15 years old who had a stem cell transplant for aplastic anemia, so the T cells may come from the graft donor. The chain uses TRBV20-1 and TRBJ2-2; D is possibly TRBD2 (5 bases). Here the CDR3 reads CSAKTRPGELFF. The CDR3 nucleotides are TGCAGTGCAAAAACTAGGCCCGGGGAGCTGTTTTTT.